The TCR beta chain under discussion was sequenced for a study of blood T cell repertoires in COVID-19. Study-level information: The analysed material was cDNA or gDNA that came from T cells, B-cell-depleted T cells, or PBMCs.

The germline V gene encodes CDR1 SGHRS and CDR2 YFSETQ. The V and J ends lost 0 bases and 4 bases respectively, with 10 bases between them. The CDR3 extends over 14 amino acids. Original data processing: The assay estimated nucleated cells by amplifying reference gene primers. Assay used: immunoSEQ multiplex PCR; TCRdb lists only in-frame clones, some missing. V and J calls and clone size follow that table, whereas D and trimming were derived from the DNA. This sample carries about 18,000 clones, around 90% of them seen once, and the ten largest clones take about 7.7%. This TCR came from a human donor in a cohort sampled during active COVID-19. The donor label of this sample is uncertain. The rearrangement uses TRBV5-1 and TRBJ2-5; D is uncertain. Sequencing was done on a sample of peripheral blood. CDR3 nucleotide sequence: TGCGCCAGCAGCTTGGTCCCCGGTGGAGAGACCCAGTACTTC. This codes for CASSLVPGGETQYF.